A single sample is the source of the 22 T cell receptor beta chains below, sequenced in a study of EBV T-cell therapy then PD-1 blockade in nasopharyngeal carcinoma. Which antigens these TCRs recognize remains unknown. The treatment denotes: AdE1-LMPpoly-expanded autologous EBV-specific T-cell therapy followed by anti-PD-1 nivolumab. Generated by immunoSEQ multiplex PCR, the TCRdb table keeps only in-frame clones and is missing some. This sample has more than 15,000 clones, with roughly 84% found just once. The material was CD8+ T cells from blood, obtained at day 0 from a patient whose treatment included autologous EBV-specific T cells and nivolumab. The receptors originated from a man aged 35-49 years with nasopharyngeal carcinoma.

The chain combines TRBV5-4 with TRBJ1-2, with D tentatively TRBD1 (6 bases). V was clipped by 4 bases and J by 3 bases, with 13 bases between them. Germline lookup yields CDR1 SGHNT and CDR2 YYREEE (reference sequence). The CDR3 is 14 residues long. This chain's CDR3 is CASSLQGQYYGYTF. The CDR3 nucleotides read TGTGCCAGCAGCCTGCAGGGACAATACTATGGCTACACCTTC.

The chain's CDR3 is CASSTGSMGTDTQYF. Written as DNA, the CDR3 is TGTGCCAGCAGTACGGGTTCAATGGGGACAGATACGCAGTATTTT. This chain uses TRBV6-4 with TRBJ2-3; no reliable D call. This CDR3 is 15 amino acids long. V was shortened by 5 bases and J by 3 bases, with 15 bases between the two germline ends. CDR1 is MRHNA, CDR2 SNTAGT, per germline.

The rearrangement joins TRBV20-1 to TRBJ2-1, with D tentatively TRBD1 (6 bases). V lost 3 bases and J 2 bases, leaving 14 bases between the germline ends. The CDR3 totals 15 residues. In germline, CDR1 is DFQATT, CDR2 SNEGSKA (reference sequence). This CDR3 is CSASDIQGAYNEQFF. CDR3 coding DNA: TGCAGTGCTAGTGATATACAGGGCGCCTACAATGAGCAGTTCTTC.

The V gene is TRBV12-3 or TRBV12-4, the J gene TRBJ1-6, with D unresolved. The CDR3 loop spans 13 amino acids. V shed 7 bases and J shed 9 bases, with 13 bases lying between them. CDR3 bases: TGTGCCAGCATCCGTTCCTGGGGTTCACCCCTCCACTTT. The encoded protein is CASIRSWGSPLHF.

The genes are TRBV24-1 and TRBJ1-5, with TRBD1 matching over 8 bases. The CDR3 has 14 amino acids. Germline V CDR1 and CDR2: KGHDR, SFDVKD. J was trimmed by 5 bases and V by 4 bases; bases with no gene match: 3. CDR3: CATSERTGYQPQHF. The CDR3 DNA follows: TGTGCCACCAGTGAGAGGACAGGGTATCAGCCCCAGCATTTT.

The V gene is TRBV5-5, the J gene TRBJ1-6; D ambiguous. The CDR3 extends over 16 amino acids. Looked up from germline, CDR1 is SGHKS and CDR2 is YYEKEE (reference sequence). V was trimmed by 4 bases and J by 0 bases, leaving 11 bases between them. CDR3 residues: CASSRTGSSYNSPLHF. CDR3 nucleotide sequence: TGTGCCAGCAGCAGGACCGGGAGCTCCTATAATTCACCCCTCCACTTT.

The J gene is TRBJ1-6, the V gene TRBV13, with 7 bases fitting TRBD1. Germline loops: CDR1 PRHDT, CDR2 FYEKMQ (reference sequence). V was clipped by 5 bases and J by 9 bases; unmatched bases: 10. The length of the CDR3 is 15 residues. The DNA for the CDR3 is TGTGCCAGCAGCCACGACCAGGGGGGAGGTTCACCCCTCCACTTT. Translation gives CASSHDQGGGSPLHF.

This clone was seen a single time. The genes are TRBV29-1 and TRBJ2-2; D may be TRBD1 (6 bases). V was pared by 7 bases and J by 2 bases, with 11 bases between. Germline CDR1 reads SQVTM; CDR2 reads ANQGSEA. The CDR3 has 13 residues. The CDR3: CSAVRGNTGELFF. The CDR3 DNA reads TGCAGCGCCGTCAGGGGAAACACCGGGGAGCTGTTTTTT.

The chain joins TRBV14 to TRBJ1-1; TRBD1 agrees at 8 bases. CDR1 and CDR2 from the germline V gene are SGHDN and FVKESK. With V trimmed by 4 bases and J by 11 bases, 6 bases remained unmatched. This CDR3 has 12 residues. CDR3 sequence: CASSRKDRVAFF. The DNA for the CDR3 is TGTGCCAGCAGCCGGAAGGACAGGGTGGCTTTCTTT. Based on the CDR3 plus reference TRBV14 and TRBJ1-1, the full variable domain is EAGVTQFPSHSVIEKGQTVTLRCDPISGHDNLYWYRRVMGKEIKFLLHFVKESKQDESGMPNNRFLAERTGGTYSTLKVQPAELEDSGVYFCASSRKDRVAFFGQGTRLTVV.

V gene TRBV15 combines with J gene TRBJ1-2; D is unclear. CDR1 and CDR2 from the germline V gene are LNHNV and YYDKDF (reference sequence). This CDR3 contains 16 residues. V was trimmed by 0 bases and J by 4 bases, leaving 15 bases between them. CDR3: CATSRDSTGDLYGYTF. CDR3 in DNA: TGTGCCACCAGCAGAGATTCGACGGGAGACCTCTATGGCTACACCTTC. The full variable domain, completed using reference TRBV15 and TRBJ1-2, is DAMVIQNPRYQVTQFGKPVTLSCSQTLNHNVMYWYQQKSSQAPKLLFHYYDKDFNNEADTPDNFQSRRPNTSFCFLDIRSPGLGDTAMYLCATSRDSTGDLYGYTFGSGTRLTVV.

In the case of this clone: Within the sample, other DNA sequences also encode this same CDR3. The V and J genes are TRBV5-5 and TRBJ2-1, with no clear D. This CDR3 is built from 16 residues. V lost 3 bases to trimming and J lost 0 bases, with 13 bases between them. Germline CDR1 SGHKS, CDR2 YYEKEE (reference sequence). CDR3 nucleotide sequence: TGTGCCAGCAGCTCACCGGACCTGGACTCCTACAATGAGCAGTTCTTC. This encodes CASSSPDLDSYNEQFF.

The chain combines TRBV6-5 with TRBJ1-1; D is unresolved. Trimming removed 6 bases from V and 2 bases from J, with 10 bases in between. Per the germline V gene, CDR1 is MNHEY and CDR2 is SVGAGI. This CDR3 comprises 13 residues. Written as DNA, the CDR3 is TGTGCCAGCAGGCCGTGGCACAACACTGAAGCTTTCTTT. Amino acids: CASRPWHNTEAFF.

The chain links TRBV7-6 to TRBJ2-7; TRBD1 matches at 7 bases. The CDR3 has 15 residues. The germline gives CDR1 SGHVS, CDR2 FNYEAQ. V gave up 1 base and J gave up 2 bases; unmatched junction bases: 5. DNA of the CDR3: TGTGCCAGCAGCTTAGACCAGGGGACAGCCTACGAGCAGTACTTC. Its translation is CASSLDQGTAYEQYF.

The chain uses TRBV4-1 and TRBJ2-7, with no clear D. Germline V gives CDR1 MGHRA, CDR2 YSYEKL. The CDR3 is 13 amino acids. With 4 bases removed from V and 5 bases from J, the gap between germline ends came to 12 bases. This CDR3 reads CASSLRTLHEQYF. Here the CDR3 DNA reads TGCGCCAGCAGCCTAAGGACCCTACACGAGCAGTACTTC.

V and J are TRBV12-3 or TRBV12-4 and TRBJ2-3; 7 nucleotides match TRBD1. V shed 7 bases, J shed 6 bases, and the junction held 4 bases outside the gene matches. The CDR3 totals 12 residues. The CDR3: CASIRQGDTQYF. The CDR3 region has the DNA TGTGCCAGCATCCGACAGGGTGATACGCAGTATTTT.

The chain links TRBV18 to TRBJ2-7, with 8 bases that match TRBD1. CDR3 length equals 16 residues. The germline gives CDR1 KGHSH, CDR2 LQKENI. V lost 3 bases, J lost 1 base, and 8 bases stayed unmatched. The CDR3 sequence: CASSPPTGAGSYEQYF. As DNA, the CDR3 is TGTGCCAGCTCACCGCCGACAGGGGCGGGGTCCTACGAGCAGTACTTC.

The chain has TRBV6-6 and TRBJ1-2; no clear D gene. V lost 6 bases and J 4 bases, leaving 15 bases between the germline ends. CDR1 is MNHNY and CDR2 is SVGAGI in the germline V gene (reference sequence). The CDR3 totals 14 residues. CDR3 amino acids: CASSHSSGVYGYTF. Written as DNA, the CDR3 is TGTGCCAGCAGCCACTCCTCAGGCGTCTATGGCTACACCTTC.

The V and J genes are TRBV6-6 and TRBJ2-1; D is undetermined. Trimming shortened V by 2 bases and J by 3 bases, and 2 bases separated the two germline ends. This CDR3 is 12 amino acids long. Germline V CDR1 and CDR2: MNHNY, SVGAGI (reference sequence). The CDR3: CASSYDYNEQFF. The CDR3 coding sequence is TGTGCCAGCAGTTACGACTACAATGAGCAGTTCTTC.

The CDR3 coding sequence is TGTGCCTGGAAGTGGGGAAACACCATATATTTT. Translating gives CAWKWGNTIYF. The V gene is TRBV30, the J gene TRBJ1-3; the D is unclear. Germline V gene data show CDR1 as GTSNPN and CDR2 as SVGIG (reference sequence). The CDR3 has 11 amino acids. The ends were cut back, 4 bases at V and 4 bases at J, with 5 bases in the middle.

The chain has TRBV3-1 (or the pseudogene TRBV3-2) and TRBJ2-7, with D perhaps matching TRBD1 or TRBD2 (5 bases each). V lost 0 bases to trimming and J lost 3 bases, with 12 bases between them. The length of the CDR3 is 15 residues. Germline CDR1 LGHDT, CDR2 YNNKEL (reference sequence). CDR3 amino acids: CASSQDRGSSYEQYF. Here the CDR3 DNA reads TGTGCCAGCAGCCAAGACCGGGGCAGCAGCTACGAGCAGTACTTC.

The chain recombines TRBV4-1 with TRBJ1-5; D may be TRBD1 (5 bases). Trimming took off 2 bases at V and 3 bases at J, with 11 bases between the two ends. CDR1 and CDR2 from the germline V gene are MGHRA and YSYEKL. The CDR3 totals 15 residues. DNA of the CDR3: TGCGCCAGCAGCCAAACACCCAGGGACAATCAGCCCCAGCATTTT. Protein: CASSQTPRDNQPQHF.

The chain has TRBV2 and TRBJ2-7; TRBD2 matches at 7 bases. V gave up 2 bases and J gave up 2 bases; unmatched junction bases: 3. The V gene's germline CDR1 is SNHLY and CDR2 FYNNEI. CDR3 size: 14 residues. CDR3 in DNA: TGTGCCAGCAGTGAAAGCGGGGTTACCTACGAGCAGTACTTC. Translated, it gives CASSESGVTYEQYF.